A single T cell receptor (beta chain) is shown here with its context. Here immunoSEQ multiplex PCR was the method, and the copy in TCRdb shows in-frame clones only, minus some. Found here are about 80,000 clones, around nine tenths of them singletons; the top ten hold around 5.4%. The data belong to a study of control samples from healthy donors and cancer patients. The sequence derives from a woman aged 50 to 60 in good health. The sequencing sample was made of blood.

CDR3 DNA: TGTGCCAGCAGCAGGGACTGGGCCATGACAGATACGCAGTATTTT. It is translated as CASSRDWAMTDTQYF. The J gene is TRBJ2-3, the V gene TRBV11-2, with D possibly being TRBD2 (6 bases). CDR3 length equals 15 residues. Per germline, CDR1 SGHAT and CDR2 FQNNGV. The V end was cut by 5 bases, the J end by 3 bases, with 15 bases between.